The 9 T cell receptor beta chains listed next were all sequenced from one sample in a study of blood T cell repertoires in COVID-19. TCRdb's table, derived via immunoSEQ multiplex PCR, lists solely in-frame clones and lacks some. In the table there are a few hundred thousand clones, 85% to 90% of which are singletons. Input material: peripheral blood. All receptors derive from a woman in her 70s with active or convalescent COVID-19.

This CDR3 reads CASTGLWDEKLFF. DNA for the CDR3: TGTGCCAGCACGGGACTTTGGGATGAAAAACTGTTTTTT. V usage is TRBV19 and J usage is TRBJ1-4, with D possibly TRBD1 on 5 matching bases. This CDR3 has 13 amino acids. The germline gives CDR1 LNHDA, CDR2 SQIVND (reference sequence). Trimming removed 9 bases from V and 6 bases from J, with 14 bases in between.

The J gene is TRBJ1-1, the V gene TRBV29-1; D unclear. Germline V gene data show CDR1 as SQVTM and CDR2 as ANQGSEA. This CDR3 is 10 amino acids long. V lost 8 bases and J lost 5, with 9 bases in between. The DNA for the CDR3 is TGCAGCAGCCGGGAGACTGAAGCTTTCTTT. Its protein is CSSRETEAFF.

The V call is TRBV4-1, the J call TRBJ1-2; D gene uncertain. The CDR3 totals 14 residues. CDR1 is MGHRA and CDR2 is YSYEKL in the germline V gene. Trimming pared 4 bases from V and 8 bases from J, leaving 17 bases between. The CDR3, as DNA: TGCGCCAGCAGCCCACCGGGAACCTTGGACGGCTACACCTTC. Encoded protein: CASSPPGTLDGYTF.

The chain uses TRBV19 and TRBJ1-2; 9 positions agree with TRBD1. This CDR3 is built from 13 residues. Germline V gene sequence: CDR1 LNHDA, CDR2 SQIVND (reference sequence). Unmatched junction bases numbered 6, after V lost 6 bases and J lost 7 bases. CDR3: CASREQGALGYTF. In DNA, the CDR3 is TGTGCCAGTAGAGAACAGGGGGCGCTTGGCTACACCTTC.

The chain carries TRBV29-1 and TRBJ1-5; TRBD1 agrees at 10 bases. Germline CDR1 reads SQVTM; CDR2 reads ANQGSEA. This CDR3 has 17 residues. With 1 base clipped from V and 4 bases from J, the junction kept 10 bases outside the gene matches. The CDR3 nucleotides read TGCAGCGTTGAAGTCCCACCGGGACAGGGGCCTAATCAGCCCCAGCATTTT. The encoded protein is CSVEVPPGQGPNQPQHF. Full variable domain (missing parts from reference TRBV29-1 and TRBJ1-5): SAVISQKPSRDICQRGTSLTIQCQVDSQVTMMFWYRQQPGQSLTLIATANQGSEATYESGFVIDKFPISRPNLTFSTLTVSNMSPEDSSIYLCSVEVPPGQGPNQPQHFGDGTRLSIL.

The rearrangement links TRBV6-2 or TRBV6-3 to TRBJ1-1; tentative D call: TRBD1 (5 bases). Germline V gene sequence: CDR1 MNHEY, CDR2 SVGEGT. The V end was cut by 6 bases, the J end by 10 bases, with 21 bases between. The CDR3 spans 14 residues. The CDR3 protein is CASSTSRVQVGAFF. CDR3 DNA: TGTGCCAGCAGCACGTCCAGGGTTCAGGTAGGAGCTTTCTTT.

A note on this clone: Other DNA sequences in the sample encode the same CDR3. V usage is TRBV4-3 and J usage is TRBJ1-1; D is undetermined. CDR1 LGHNA and CDR2 YSLEER come from the germline V gene. This CDR3 is 13 amino acids long. V was pared by 1 base and J by 1 base, with 4 bases between. DNA of the CDR3: TGCGCCAGCAGCCAAGTCCGGAACACTGAAGCTTTCTTT. It yields the protein CASSQVRNTEAFF.

The chain has TRBV6-5 and TRBJ2-7; D is ambiguous. The CDR3 has 13 residues. Germline CDR1 MNHEY, CDR2 SVGAGI. The ends were cut back, 8 bases at V and 4 bases at J, with 15 bases in the middle. CDR3 protein: CASSLASLYEQYF. CDR3 in DNA: TGTGCCAGCTCCTTGGCCTCCCTTTACGAGCAGTACTTC.

The V call is TRBV3-1 (or the pseudogene TRBV3-2), the J call TRBJ2-7; the D gene is possibly TRBD2 (5 bases). Germline V gene sequence: CDR1 LGHDT, CDR2 YNNKEL (reference sequence). The CDR3 spans 14 residues. The V and J ends lost 4 bases and 4 bases respectively, with 14 bases between them. CDR3 sequence (DNA): TGTGCCAGCAGCCCTAAGCGTTGGACTTACGAGCAGTACTTC. Encoded protein: CASSPKRWTYEQYF.